This TCR beta chain was identified during a study of T cell clones after liver transplantation. Repertoires were generated with immunoSEQ multiplex PCR, while TCRdb's copy carries only in-frame clones and drops some. The sample gives roughly 100,000 clones, approximately 79% of which show up once; about 2.6% is in the top ten. CDR1 is KGHSH, CDR2 LQKENI, per germline. The CDR3 has 13 amino acids. V was clipped by 6 bases and J by 12 bases, with 21 bases between them. This specimen consisted of CD4+ T cells from blood, obtained 45 to 50 months after liver transplant. The receptor comes from a human patient who received a liver transplant. A subset of T cells may come from the graft donor. The chain uses TRBV18 and TRBJ2-7; weak D call: TRBD2 (6 bases). In DNA form, the CDR3 reads TGTGCCAGCTCGTCACGGGGACCTGCGGGGCCGTACTTC. Protein product: CASSSRGPAGPYF.